The subject of this entry is one T cell receptor (beta chain). Its cognate antigen is unknown. This CDR3 is built from 14 residues. Germline CDR1 SGHVS, CDR2 FQNEAQ. This sample stems from a study of monozygotic twins with inflammatory bowel disease. Findings and limits, study-wide: The authors found no support for a single strong IBD-associated signal or clonotype. IBD patients displayed reduced TCRbeta diversity (inverse Simpson) when set against healthy co-twins.

TCRdb reprocessed the 5' RACE reads, with one entry per CDR3 protein and no DNA. Listed are more than 350,000 distinct CDR3 sequences; about 2.6% falls within the top ten. Whole blood supplied total RNA, and T cells were not sorted. Sequencing was done on a sample of blood. The receptor was derived from a human donor with ulcerative colitis or Crohn's disease, or a healthy co-twin of an affected twin (not recorded which). The rearrangement uses TRBV7-8 and TRBJ2-3. The CDR3 spells CASSFEANTDTQYF.